This TCR beta chain is drawn from a study of vaccination and CD4 T cells after COVID-19. Turning to the study itself: The convalescents included six males and four females, and among them two were Hispanic while seven were Caucasian.

TCRdb fed the PCR reads into MiXCR, producing one record per CDR3 protein. Altogether approximately 17,000 distinct CDR3 sequences are present, just over 60% being singletons, with the ten largest covering around 1.1%. Germline V gives CDR1 SNHLY, CDR2 FYNNEI. The V gene lost 3 bases and the J gene lost 5 bases, with 10 bases spanning the gap. CDR3 length: 13 amino acids. The TCR originated in a human donor who had recovered from COVID-19. The chain uses TRBV2 and TRBJ1-1; no reliable D call. The material was CD4+ T cells from blood, obtained after SARS-CoV-2 vaccination. The CDR3 region is CASSEGYGTEAFF. As DNA, the CDR3 is TGTGCCAGCAGTGAGGGGTACGGAACTGAAGCTTTCTTT. Full variable domain (rest looked up from reference TRBV2 and TRBJ1-1): EPEVTQTPSHQVTQMGQEVILRCVPISNHLYFYWYRQILGQKVEFLVSFYNNEISEKSEIFDDQFSVERPDGSNFTLKIRSTKLEDSAMYFCASSEGYGTEAFFGQGTRLTVV.